This T cell receptor beta chain was captured in a study of siplizumab effects on memory and regulatory T cells. The protocol was immunoSEQ multiplex PCR, while the TCRdb copy is restricted to in-frame clones and leaves out a portion. The sample includes about 100,000 clones, approximately 91% seen only once; the top ten take over 0.12%. This CDR3 spans 15 amino acids. The V end was cut by 2 bases, the J end by 0 bases, with 10 bases between. Germline-derived CDR1 and CDR2 are SGHTA and FQGTGA. The count of this clone is one. What it binds is unknown. Study-wide results and limits: Both greater diversity than memory cells and a major contribution to the alloresponse seemed to characterize naive T cells. Mean Treg-derived proportions of mappable alloreactive CD4+ clones were over 65% for siplizumab and less than 35% for controls.

The chain is built from TRBV7-3 and TRBJ1-1; D uncertain. Sequencing input: CD4+ T cells sorted from blood. The receptor was derived from a human donor in good health. CDR3 in DNA: TGTGCCAGCAGCTTACTTCAGACCATGAACACTGAAGCTTTCTTT. This sequence encodes CASSLLQTMNTEAFF.